This TCR beta chain was profiled in a study of blood T cell repertoires in COVID-19 (TCRdb year 2020). For the wider study: Samples from collaborators originated in the United States, Italy and Spain and spanned both the acute and convalescent phases of COVID-19. The material from the prospective study consisted of cDNA or gDNA derived from T cells, B-cell-depleted T cells, or PBMCs. The dataset comprised deeply sampled blood TCRbeta repertoires from subjects exposed to, actively infected with, or recovered from COVID-19. The repertoires were made available in a free public database intended to serve as a resource for research on the immune response to SARS-CoV-2. The samples were drawn from the first 160 participants of the ongoing ImmuneRACE study and from 950 to 1,500 subjects provided by 6 global collaborators. The sample metadata nearly always contained a de-identified subject ID, COVID-19 status, age in years and sex. HLA class I and class II types, where available, came from metadata supplied by the sample provider rather than from assay-based typing. Overall study results and their limits: Clinical and demographic metadata were provided uncurated, with the amount varying by source and participant.

Remarks on this clone: The clone's antigen remains unknown. There are no base qualities to consult, and no much larger clone falls within one base.

The collaborating institutions used their own protocols to collect whole blood in K2EDTA tubes. For TCRbeta analysis, collaborators shipped samples in one of three forms: frozen whole blood, isolated PBMCs, or DNA extracted from either of those sample types. TCRbeta CDR3 regions were amplified from genomic DNA using the immunoSEQ Assay, a bias-controlled multiplex PCR. Regarding the original processing steps: The number of nucleated cells in each sample was estimated from the amplification of reference gene primers within the assay. To quantify the absolute abundance of each unique TCRbeta CDR3 rearrangement, sequence reads were collapsed and filtered. For each sample, productive Simpson clonality was calculated as the square root of Simpson's diversity index across productive rearrangements. The source is immuneACCESS, and TCRdb retained only in-frame sequences with V and J called. Part of the clones is not carried over; for the studies checked, unresolved V genes explain less than half of this, and the remainder is unexplained. V and J calls and clone size come straight from that table; D and trimming were deduced from the DNA. This sample gives around 210,000 clones in total; 80% of them show up just once. 5.5% of the sample belongs to the ten largest clones.

Per the germline V gene, MNHNS is the CDR1 and SASEGT is the CDR2. There are 18 amino acids in the CDR3, from cysteine to phenylalanine inclusive. Of all the DNA, just the CDR3 is kept, 54 bases in frame from base 1. The germline V and J ends show losses of 4 bases and 4 bases respectively, and no gene match explains 15 bases of the junction. Sequenced sample: peripheral blood. This TCR was recovered from a woman aged 70-85 years with acute or convalescent COVID-19. The sequence joins TRBV6-1 to TRBJ1-1; TRBD1 fits 10 bases in the junction. Here is the DNA: TGTGCCAGCAGTGTACCGGGACAGGGGATGTCGGGCGGCACTGAAGCTTTCTTT. Its translation reads: CASSVPGQGMSGGTEAFF.